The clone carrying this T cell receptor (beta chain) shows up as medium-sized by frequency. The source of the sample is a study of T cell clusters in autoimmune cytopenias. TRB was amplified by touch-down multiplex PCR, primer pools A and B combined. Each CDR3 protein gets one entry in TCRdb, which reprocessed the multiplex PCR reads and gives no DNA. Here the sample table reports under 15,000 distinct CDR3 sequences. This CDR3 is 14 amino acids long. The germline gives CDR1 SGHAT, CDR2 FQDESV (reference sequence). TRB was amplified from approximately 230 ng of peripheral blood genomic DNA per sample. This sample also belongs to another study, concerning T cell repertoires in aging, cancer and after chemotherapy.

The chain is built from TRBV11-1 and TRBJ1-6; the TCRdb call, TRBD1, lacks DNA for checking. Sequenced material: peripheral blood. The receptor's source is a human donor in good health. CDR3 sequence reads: CASSLQQGNSPLHF. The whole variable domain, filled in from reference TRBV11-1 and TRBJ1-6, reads EAEVAQSPRYKITEKSQAVAFWCDPISGHATLYWYRQILGQGPELLVQFQDESVVDDSQLPKDRFSAERLKGVDSTLKIQPAELGDSAMYLCASSLQQGNSPLHFGNGTRLTVT.